These T cell receptor beta chains were read from a single sample in a study of a mutant IDH1 vaccine in newly diagnosed glioma. Method: immunoSEQ multiplex PCR; TCRdb's copy keeps in-frame clones and lacks some. Among some 51,000 clones listed, about three quarters were seen once. These receptors are not linked to any known antigen. Sequenced material: PBMCs, taken from a glioma patient whose treatment included an IDH1 peptide vaccine. These receptors originate from a man aged 50 to 60 with glioma. Each CDR3 is given with its conserved first and last residue. The D gene is left open where the match is weak. For some rows the clone size is stated as once, few or many, or as a class when expanded; others skip it.

j_call | d_call | clone_size | v_call | cdr3_nt | cdr3_aa
TRBJ2-1 | TRBD2 | . | TRBV7-8 | TGTGCCAGCAGCTTACGGCTAGCGGATACTCTATACAATGAGCAGTTCTTC | CASSLRLADTLYNEQFF
TRBJ1-1 | . | . | TRBV4-1 | TGCGCCAGCAGCCCCAACAGGGAAGTGGCTGAAGCTTTCTTT | CASSPNREVAEAFF
TRBJ2-3 | TRBD2 | . | TRBV29-1 | TGCAGCGTTGATGGGCGGGGGGGCGCAGATACGCAGTATTTT | CSVDGRGGADTQYF
TRBJ2-5 | . | . | TRBV18 | TGTGCCAGCTCACCAGGGACGGCAGAAGAGGCCCAGTACTTC | CASSPGTAEEAQYF
TRBJ1-2 | TRBD1 | . | TRBV28 | TGTGCCAGCAGTCCCCGGGGACAGCCCTATGGCTACACCTTC | CASSPRGQPYGYTF
TRBJ2-1 | TRBD1 | . | TRBV30 | TGTGCCTGGAGTATGGGACAGGGGTCCGATGAGCAGTTCTTC | CAWSMGQGSDEQFF
TRBJ1-1 | . | . | TRBV28 | TGTGCCATTGATAAAGGCGGACTAAAGAACACTGAAGCTTTCTTT | CAIDKGGLKNTEAFF
TRBJ2-7 | . | once | TRBV27 | TGTGCCAGCAGGACAGGTTACGAGCAGTACTTC | CASRTGYEQYF
TRBJ1-5 | TRBD1 | . | TRBV2 | TGTGCCAGCACCAGGACAGGGGGCAACAATCAGCCCCAGCATTTT | CASTRTGGNNQPQHF
TRBJ1-5 | . | . | TRBV5-8 | TGTGCCAGCAGCTTGGGGGCCAAGCATTTT | CASSLGAKHF
TRBJ1-2 | . | once | TRBV6-5 | TGTGCCAGCTCGGCCGGTCCCTATGGCTACACCTTC | CASSAGPYGYTF
TRBJ2-3 | . | . | TRBV6-1 | TGTGCCAGCAGTTGGGATACGCAGTATTTT | CASSWDTQYF
TRBJ1-6 | . | . | TRBV19 | TGTGCCAGTAGTATAGACCGACGTTCACCCCTCCACTTT | CASSIDRRSPLHF
TRBJ2-3 | . | . | TRBV29-1 | TGCAGCGTTGAGCGGTCAGGGACAGATACGCAGTATTTT | CSVERSGTDTQYF
TRBJ1-5 | . | . | TRBV6-6 | TGTGCCAGCAGTTACGGGGGGGGAGGCAATCAGCCCCAGCATTTT | CASSYGGGGNQPQHF
TRBJ1-2 | . | . | TRBV2 | TGTGCCAGCAACCCAGCCAACTATGGCTACACCTTC | CASNPANYGYTF
TRBJ2-2 | . | . | TRBV7-8 | TGTGCCAGCAGCACCCGACAGGCAAGCACCGGGGAGCTGTTTTTT | CASSTRQASTGELFF
TRBJ1-2 | . | once | TRBV19 | TGTGCCAGTAGTCCGGACCCCTCAGGGAGCTATGGCTACACCTTC | CASSPDPSGSYGYTF
TRBJ1-6 | TRBD1 | . | TRBV7-8 | TGTGCCAGCAGCCAAGCCGGGACAGGGTCACCCCTCCACTTT | CASSQAGTGSPLHF
TRBJ1-5 | . | . | TRBV7-9 | TGTGCCAGCAGCCCAGGCGGGGGCCAGCCCCAGCATTTT | CASSPGGGQPQHF
TRBJ1-1 | . | . | TRBV9 | TGTGCCAGCAGCCTCAGGGTTCAGAACACTGAAGCTTTCTTT | CASSLRVQNTEAFF
TRBJ2-3 | . | . | TRBV7-9 | TGTGCCAGCAGCTTGACGAGCGCAGATACGCAGTATTTT | CASSLTSADTQYF
TRBJ2-7 | TRBD1 | . | TRBV5-5 | TGTGCCAGCAGCTTTCGGACAGGGTCCTACGAGCAGTACTTC | CASSFRTGSYEQYF